The 22 T cell receptor beta chains in this list originate from one sample, sequenced in a study of shared clonotypes between healthy human individuals. Produced via immunoSEQ multiplex PCR; TCRdb's table is partial and in-frame only. The data hold about 2 million clones, with 85% to 95% observed a single time. Source material: naive CD4+ T cells sorted from blood. As to subset: CD45RA+ positively selected. The receptors here all came from a man aged 18 to 30 in good health.

The V call is TRBV13, the J call TRBJ2-3; 10 bases are shared with TRBD2. The CDR3 totals 15 residues. CDR1 and CDR2 from the germline V gene are PRHDT and FYEKMQ (reference sequence). Trimming at V came to 5 bases and at J to 2 bases, leaving 4 bases not matched to a gene. The CDR3 sequence: CASSLSGRLTDTQYF. The CDR3 DNA follows: TGTGCCAGCAGCCTTAGCGGGAGGCTCACAGATACGCAGTATTTT.

In the case of this clone: This specimen includes other DNA sequences encoding the same CDR3. The V and J genes are TRBV5-1 and TRBJ1-5, with TRBD1 matching over 7 bases. J gave up 0 bases and V 1 base, and 1 base lay outside the gene matches. The CDR3 runs 15 residues. Germline V gene lookup returns CDR1 SGHRS and CDR2 YFSETQ. CDR3: CASSLTGDSNQPQHF. The CDR3 DNA reads as TGCGCCAGCAGCTTGACAGGGGATAGCAATCAGCCCCAGCATTTT.

This chain joins TRBV18 and TRBJ2-7, with no clear D. Trimming shortened V by 3 bases and J by 2 bases, and 8 bases separated the two germline ends. The germline V gene has CDR1 KGHSH and CDR2 LQKENI. The CDR3 sequence is 13 residues long. CDR3 residues: CASSPTVAYEQYF. The DNA of the CDR3 is TGTGCCAGCTCACCGACCGTAGCCTACGAGCAGTACTTC.

This chain connects TRBV6-6 to TRBJ1-1; D unresolved. CDR1 and CDR2 from the germline V gene are MNHNY and SVGAGI (reference sequence). The CDR3 extends over 13 amino acids. V gave up 7 bases and J gave up 6 bases, with 15 bases separating them. Here the CDR3 reads CASKYVESAEAFF. The DNA of the CDR3 is TGTGCCAGCAAATATGTGGAATCGGCTGAAGCTTTCTTT.

This clone has just a few counts. The chain joins TRBV6-1 to TRBJ1-2; D is possibly TRBD1 (6 bases). The CDR3 covers 14 residues. The V and J ends lost 6 bases and 7 bases respectively, with 18 bases between them. The germline V gene encodes CDR1 MNHNS and CDR2 SASEGT. The CDR3 DNA sequence: TGTGCCAGCAGGGCGACACAGGGCCCCGGTGGCTACACCTTC. This encodes CASRATQGPGGYTF.

Concerning this clone itself: The same CDR3 is also encoded by other DNA sequences in this sample. The V gene is TRBV2, the J gene TRBJ1-6; 9 nucleotides align to TRBD1. Germline V gene sequence: CDR1 SNHLY, CDR2 FYNNEI. The V gene end was trimmed by 6 bases and the J gene end by 7 bases; junction bases not matched to a gene: 4. The CDR3 is 14 amino acids. The CDR3 sequence: CASRETGGNSPLHF. CDR3 DNA sequence: TGTGCCAGCAGGGAGACAGGGGGAAATTCACCCCTCCACTTT.

The chain carries TRBV29-1 and TRBJ2-4, with a possible D match to TRBD1 (6 bases). Per the germline V gene, CDR1 is SQVTM and CDR2 is ANQGSEA. The V gene lost 0 bases and the J gene lost 7 bases, with 7 bases spanning the gap. CDR3 length: 12 residues. For the CDR3, the DNA is TGCAGCGTTGAAGACCAGGGGAACATTCAGTACTTC. Its protein product is CSVEDQGNIQYF.

J is TRBJ2-4 and V is TRBV9, with D perhaps TRBD2 (6 bases). The CDR3 runs to 16 residues. V lost 0 bases and J 6 bases, leaving 16 bases between the germline ends. Germline V gene lookup returns CDR1 SGDLS and CDR2 YYNGEE. CDR3 sequence reads: CASSVAEGSSRNIQYF. CDR3 coding DNA: TGTGCCAGCAGCGTAGCGGAGGGTTCAAGCCGAAACATTCAGTACTTC.

This chain uses TRBV7-9 with TRBJ1-1; D gene uncertain. The germline gives CDR1 SEHNR, CDR2 FQNEAQ (reference sequence). V was clipped by 2 bases and J by 1 base, with 11 bases between them. The CDR3 loop spans 15 amino acids. The CDR3 sequence: CASSLSEGPNTEAFF. CDR3 coding DNA: TGTGCCAGCAGCTTAAGCGAGGGCCCGAACACTGAAGCTTTCTTT. The whole variable domain, remainder taken from reference TRBV7-9 and TRBJ1-1, is DTGVSQNPRHKITKRGQNVTFRCDPISEHNRLYWYRQTLGQGPEFLTYFQNEAQLEKSRLLSDRFSAERPKGSFSTLEIQRTEQGDSAMYLCASSLSEGPNTEAFFGQGTRLTVV.

The genes are TRBV21-1 and TRBJ1-1. TRBV21-1 is a listed pseudogene. This CDR3 spans 13 amino acids. CDR3 nucleotides: TGTGCCAGCAGCAAAGAAGAGGACGCTGAAGCTTTCTTT. Its protein product is CASSKEEDAEAFF.

The CDR3 DNA follows: TGTGCCAGCAGCTTAGCCCCCATCAACGAGCAGTACTTC. Translating it yields CASSLAPINEQYF. V usage is TRBV7-6 and J usage is TRBJ2-7, with D unclear. The germline V and J ends were trimmed by 0 bases and 5 bases, with 8 bases remaining between them. Germline values: CDR1 SGHVS, CDR2 FNYEAQ. The CDR3 runs to 13 residues.

This chain links TRBV30 with TRBJ2-2, with D possibly TRBD1 on 6 matching bases. Germline V gene data show CDR1 as GTSNPN and CDR2 as SVGIG (reference sequence). This CDR3 contains 13 residues. The V end was cut by 4 bases, the J end by 6 bases, with 12 bases between. The CDR3, as DNA: TGTGCCTGGACAGGGGAGTTCGCCGGGGAGCTGTTTTTT. Translated, it gives CAWTGEFAGELFF.

In nucleotides, the CDR3 is TGTGCCAGCAGTGAATTTGGGACAAGAACTGAAGCTTTCTTT. It specifies CASSEFGTRTEAFF. The J gene is TRBJ1-1, the V gene TRBV25-1, with D tentatively TRBD1 (6 bases). The length of the CDR3 is 14 residues. Trimming left V 1 base short and J 5 bases short, with 11 bases between. CDR1 is MGHDK, CDR2 SYGVNS, per germline.

The V gene is TRBV7-3, the J gene TRBJ2-7; 7 bases align to TRBD1. CDR1 and CDR2 from the germline V gene are SGHTA and FQGTGA. This CDR3 comprises 11 residues. The trim removed 4 bases at V and 9 bases at J, leaving 3 bases unmatched. The CDR3 region has the DNA TGTGCCAGCAGCTCGGGACAGCTGCAGTACTTC. Protein sequence: CASSSGQLQYF.

The chain couples TRBV27 to TRBJ1-4; D remains ambiguous. V lost 3 bases and J lost 5, with 13 bases in between. CDR1 is MNHEY, CDR2 SMNVEV, per germline (reference sequence). CDR3 size: 15 residues. The CDR3 bases are TGTGCCAGCAGTTTCTACCGGGGTGGAAATGAAAAACTGTTTTTT. It translates to CASSFYRGGNEKLFF.

This chain links TRBV29-1 with TRBJ1-1; TRBD1 is a possible D gene (5 bases). The CDR3 extends over 15 amino acids. The V end was cut by 2 bases, the J end by 1 base, with 14 bases between. The germline gives CDR1 SQVTM, CDR2 ANQGSEA. The CDR3 protein is CSVEKPQGRNTEAFF. The DNA of the CDR3 is TGCAGCGTTGAAAAACCCCAGGGAAGGAACACTGAAGCTTTCTTT.

This chain connects TRBV18 to TRBJ1-4; D not certain. This CDR3 is 13 amino acids long. The V and J ends lost 4 bases and 7 bases respectively, with 10 bases between them. Germline V gene lookup returns CDR1 KGHSH and CDR2 LQKENI. CDR3 in amino acids: CASSLLETEKLFF. The DNA of the CDR3 is TGTGCCAGCTCACTACTTGAAACTGAAAAACTGTTTTTT.

The chain has TRBV28 and TRBJ1-6; the match to TRBD1 covers 10 bases. Germline-derived CDR1 and CDR2 are MDHEN and SYDVKM. The CDR3 is 14 amino acids. V was pared by 10 bases and J by 9 bases, with 9 bases of the junction left unmatched. CDR3 sequence (DNA): TGTGCCACCCTGGGGACAGGGGAAATTTCACCCCTCCACTTT. Translated, it gives CATLGTGEISPLHF.

The CDR3 protein is CASSPLLRGTGANVLTF. The CDR3 DNA sequence: TGTGCCAGCTCACCCCTCCTGAGGGGGACTGGGGCCAACGTCCTGACTTTC. The gene calls are TRBV18 and TRBJ2-6; possible D gene TRBD1, 6 bases. The CDR3 extends over 17 amino acids. The germline V gene encodes CDR1 KGHSH and CDR2 LQKENI. V was cut by 3 bases and J by 2 bases, with 14 bases left in between.

The J gene is TRBJ2-2, the V gene TRBV18; the D gene is possibly TRBD1 (6 bases). V dropped 6 bases and J dropped 4 bases, with 18 bases sitting between them. The CDR3 loop spans 16 amino acids. CDR1 KGHSH and CDR2 LQKENI come from the germline V gene. CDR3 protein: CASSLLTGVSTGELFF. The CDR3 bases are TGTGCCAGCTCCCTTTTGACAGGTGTGAGCACCGGGGAGCTGTTTTTT.

This clone came up once. The rearrangement links TRBV29-1 to TRBJ2-2; 7 positions agree with TRBD2. Looked up from germline, CDR1 is SQVTM and CDR2 is ANQGSEA. CDR3 size: 15 residues. The V gene end was trimmed by 7 bases and the J gene end by 0 bases; junction bases not matched to a gene: 8. The CDR3 DNA sequence: TGCAGCGCTGGGGAGGGCGGGACGAACACCGGGGAGCTGTTTTTT. Translation: CSAGEGGTNTGELFF.

The chain recombines TRBV7-2 with TRBJ1-5, with D perhaps TRBD1 (6 bases). CDR1 is SGHTA and CDR2 is FQGNSA in the germline V gene. Trimming stripped 5 bases from V and 7 bases from J, with 15 bases between. This CDR3 is built from 14 residues. The CDR3 reads CASSTSGAGQPQHF. CDR3 nucleotide sequence: TGTGCCAGCAGCACCTCAGGGGCAGGACAGCCCCAGCATTTT.